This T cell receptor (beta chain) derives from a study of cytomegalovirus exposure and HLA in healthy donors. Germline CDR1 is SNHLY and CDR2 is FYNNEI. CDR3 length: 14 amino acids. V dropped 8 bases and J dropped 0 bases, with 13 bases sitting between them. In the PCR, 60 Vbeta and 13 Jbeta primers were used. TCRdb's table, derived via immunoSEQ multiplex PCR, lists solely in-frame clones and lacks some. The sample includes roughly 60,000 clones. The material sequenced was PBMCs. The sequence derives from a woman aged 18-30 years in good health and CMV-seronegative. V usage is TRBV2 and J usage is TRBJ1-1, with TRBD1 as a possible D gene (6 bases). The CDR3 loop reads CASFQGYMNTEAFF. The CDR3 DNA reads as TGTGCCAGCTTCCAGGGGTATATGAACACTGAAGCTTTCTTT.